Listed here are 10 T cell receptor beta chains from one sample, sequenced in a study of shared clonotypes between healthy human individuals. Some clones are missing from TCRdb's copy, which holds only in-frame ones; the method was immunoSEQ multiplex PCR. The sample has hundreds of thousands of clones, 96% seen once. Sequencing was done on a sample of memory CD8+ T cells sorted from blood. Subset: CD45RO+ cells pooled with CCR7-negative TemRA cells. These receptors were collected from a man aged 25 to 40 in good health.

The gene calls are TRBV27 and TRBJ2-1, with D possibly matching TRBD1 (6 bases). With 2 bases removed from V and 1 base from J, the gap between germline ends came to 15 bases. The CDR3 is 17 residues long. Germline V gene sequence: CDR1 MNHEY, CDR2 SMNVEV (reference sequence). The CDR3 DNA reads as TGTGCCAGCAGTTTAAAGATACTGGGACAATCCTACAATGAGCAGTTCTTC. Residues: CASSLKILGQSYNEQFF.

The rearrangement joins TRBV27 to TRBJ2-1, with 10 bases matching TRBD2. The ends lost 5 bases at V and 3 bases at J; junction bases unmatched: 10. This CDR3 region has 17 residues. Germline V lookup: CDR1 MNHEY, CDR2 SMNVEV (reference sequence). The CDR3 bases are TGTGCCAGCAGTCCCCTCGGAGCGGGAGGGAACTACAATGAGCAGTTCTTC. Amino acid sequence: CASSPLGAGGNYNEQFF.

The chain carries TRBV28 and TRBJ2-5; the D gene is possibly TRBD2 (5 bases). CDR1 and CDR2 from the germline V gene are MDHEN and SYDVKM. This CDR3 has 14 amino acids. Trimming removed 5 bases at V and 1 base at J, with 11 bases between. CDR3 in amino acids: CASSPVSAQETQYF. In nucleotides, the CDR3 is TGTGCCAGCAGTCCAGTTAGCGCCCAAGAGACCCAGTACTTC.

This rearrangement joins TRBV7-8 to TRBJ2-3; TRBD1 aligns across 7 bases. Trimming cost V 2 bases and J 4 bases; bases outside gene matches: 9. Germline V lookup: CDR1 SGHVS, CDR2 FQNEAQ. The CDR3 has 16 amino acids. The CDR3 region is CASSLRGQGVADTQYF. CDR3 sequence (DNA): TGTGCCAGCAGCTTACGCGGTCAGGGGGTGGCAGATACGCAGTATTTT.

The rearrangement links TRBV6-5 to TRBJ2-7; TRBD1 matches 7 bases. Germline V gene data show CDR1 as MNHEY and CDR2 as SVGAGI. V lost 3 bases to trimming and J lost 3 bases; unmatched junction nucleotides: 8. CDR3 size: 15 residues. CDR3: CASSYSRQGFYEQYF. The CDR3 coding sequence is TGTGCCAGCAGTTATTCCCGACAGGGATTCTACGAGCAGTACTTC.

This chain uses TRBV5-1 with TRBJ1-3; D not certain. The germline CDR1 and CDR2 sequences are SGHRS and YFSETQ. Trimming shortened V by 5 bases and J by 0 bases, and 6 bases separated the two germline ends. This CDR3 spans 13 amino acids. The CDR3 nucleotides are TGCGCCAGCAGATCCGTCTCTGGAAACACCATATATTTT. Translated: CASRSVSGNTIYF.

This clone appeared once. The chain is built from TRBV6-5 and TRBJ1-3; D call uncertain. Trimming removed 6 bases at V and 4 bases at J, with 4 bases between. The germline gives CDR1 MNHEY, CDR2 SVGAGI. This CDR3 has 11 residues. The CDR3 region is CASSNGNTIYF. The CDR3 DNA is TGTGCCAGCAGCAACGGAAACACCATATATTTT.

This rearrangement joins TRBV29-1 to TRBJ2-1, with TRBD2 identical over 12 bases. The V and J ends lost 4 bases and 3 bases, in that order; junction bases with no gene match: 4. CDR1 SQVTM and CDR2 ANQGSEA come from the germline V gene. CDR3 length equals 15 residues. The CDR3 region has the DNA TGCAGCGTTGCCAGACTAGCGGGAGTCTACAATGAGCAGTTCTTC. It yields the protein CSVARLAGVYNEQFF.

The chain carries TRBV19 and TRBJ2-3, with TRBD2 identical over 9 bases. The CDR3 is 15 residues long. V trimming: 5 bases; J trimming: 1 base; junction bases outside the gene matches: 4. Germline V gene sequence: CDR1 LNHDA, CDR2 SQIVND (reference sequence). The CDR3 spells CASSFLAGGTDTQYF. For the CDR3, the DNA is TGTGCCAGTAGTTTTTTAGCGGGAGGCACAGATACGCAGTATTTT.

The chain recombines TRBV5-1 with TRBJ2-2; D is undetermined. This CDR3 is built from 17 residues. Germline values: CDR1 SGHRS, CDR2 YFSETQ. V was cut by 1 base and J by 2 bases, with 15 bases left in between. The CDR3 DNA reads as TGCGCCAGCAGCTTGTCTCTCCTCCTTATAAACACCGGGGAGCTGTTTTTT. This gives the protein CASSLSLLLINTGELFF.